A selection of T cell receptor beta chains follows, all from one sample in a study of blood T cell repertoires in COVID-19. Assay: immunoSEQ multiplex PCR; the TCRdb copy retains only in-frame clones and omits some. The sample contains approximately 280,000 clones, 90% of which appear only once. The material sequenced was PBMCs or T cells enriched from blood (not recorded which). The receptors were sampled from a woman under 30 with acute COVID-19. Both conserved end residues are part of each CDR3. D genes are given only for firm matches. Clone size is given for some rows only: seen once, a few or many times, or a class if the clone is expanded.

v_call: TRBV4-3; clone_size: NA; d_call: TRBD1; j_call: TRBJ1-1; cdr3_aa: CASSQLAQGAQNTEAFF; cdr3_nt: TGCGCCAGCAGCCAACTCGCACAGGGGGCGCAGAACACTGAAGCTTTCTTT
v_call: TRBV25-1; clone_size: NA; d_call: TRBD1; j_call: TRBJ1-4; cdr3_aa: CASSGGQGIREKLFF; cdr3_nt: TGTGCCAGCAGTGGTGGACAGGGGATCAGGGAAAAACTGTTTTTT
v_call: TRBV5-1; clone_size: NA; d_call: NA; j_call: TRBJ2-7; cdr3_aa: CASSSGHNYEQYF; cdr3_nt: TGCGCCAGCAGCTCCGGACATAACTACGAGCAGTACTTC
v_call: TRBV19; clone_size: NA; d_call: TRBD1; j_call: TRBJ1-5; cdr3_aa: CASSMEGDRGPAQPQHF; cdr3_nt: TGTGCCAGTAGTATGGAAGGGGACAGGGGGCCTGCTCAGCCCCAGCATTTT
v_call: TRBV29-1; clone_size: NA; d_call: NA; j_call: TRBJ2-1; cdr3_aa: CSVQGLKEQFF; cdr3_nt: TGCAGCGTTCAGGGGCTAAAAGAGCAGTTCTTC
v_call: TRBV11-2; clone_size: once; d_call: TRBD2; j_call: TRBJ2-7; cdr3_aa: CASSTGTSGLGYEQYF; cdr3_nt: TGTGCCAGCAGCACAGGGACTAGCGGTCTAGGCTACGAGCAGTACTTC
v_call: TRBV7-9; clone_size: NA; d_call: TRBD1; j_call: TRBJ1-1; cdr3_aa: CASSLEGQGAAEAFF; cdr3_nt: TGTGCCAGCAGCTTAGAGGGTCAGGGGGCGGCGGAAGCTTTCTTT
v_call: TRBV2; clone_size: few; d_call: NA; j_call: TRBJ1-6; cdr3_aa: CASSEGSTDYNSPLHF; cdr3_nt: TGTGCCAGCAGTGAAGGGTCCACAGACTATAATTCACCCCTCCACTTT
v_call: TRBV7-2; clone_size: NA; d_call: TRBD1; j_call: TRBJ2-1; cdr3_aa: CASSPDRGGYNEQFF; cdr3_nt: TGTGCCAGCAGCCCAGACAGGGGGGGATACAATGAGCAGTTCTTC
v_call: TRBV7-8; clone_size: NA; d_call: TRBD2; j_call: TRBJ2-2; cdr3_aa: CASSTTSGMSGELFF; cdr3_nt: TGTGCCAGCAGCACAACTAGCGGGATGTCCGGGGAGCTGTTTTTT
v_call: TRBV7-8; clone_size: NA; d_call: NA; j_call: TRBJ2-3; cdr3_aa: CASSRRDWSDTQYF; cdr3_nt: TGTGCCAGCAGCCGGAGGGACTGGAGCGATACGCAGTATTTT
v_call: TRBV6-4; clone_size: NA; d_call: TRBD1; j_call: TRBJ1-2; cdr3_aa: CASSEGSGQATYGYTF; cdr3_nt: TGTGCCAGCAGTGAAGGGTCGGGACAGGCAACCTATGGCTACACCTTC
v_call: TRBV10-1; clone_size: few; d_call: TRBD1; j_call: TRBJ2-2; cdr3_aa: CASGARIGQDTGELFF; cdr3_nt: TGCGCCAGCGGCGCTCGCATCGGACAGGACACCGGGGAGCTGTTTTTT
v_call: TRBV27; clone_size: NA; d_call: NA; j_call: TRBJ2-5; cdr3_aa: CASSSHLQETQYF; cdr3_nt: TGTGCCAGCAGTTCACACCTCCAAGAGACCCAGTACTTC
v_call: TRBV18; clone_size: NA; d_call: TRBD2; j_call: TRBJ2-5; cdr3_aa: CASSPGRGQETQYF; cdr3_nt: TGTGCCAGCTCACCAGGGAGGGGTCAAGAGACCCAGTACTTC
v_call: TRBV11-2; clone_size: NA; d_call: TRBD1; j_call: TRBJ1-2; cdr3_aa: CASTGTGPGYTF; cdr3_nt: TGTGCCAGCACCGGGACAGGTCCTGGCTACACCTTC
v_call: TRBV6-5; clone_size: NA; d_call: NA; j_call: TRBJ2-5; cdr3_aa: CASGDAQETQYF; cdr3_nt: TGTGCCAGCGGAGACGCCCAAGAGACCCAGTACTTC
v_call: TRBV10-1; clone_size: NA; d_call: TRBD2; j_call: TRBJ2-3; cdr3_aa: CASSDGGGKEDTQYF; cdr3_nt: TGCGCCAGCAGTGACGGCGGGGGGAAGGAGGATACGCAGTATTTT
v_call: TRBV12-3/TRBV12-4; clone_size: NA; d_call: NA; j_call: TRBJ1-1; cdr3_aa: CASRNTENTEAFF; cdr3_nt: TGTGCCAGCAGGAACACAGAGAACACTGAAGCTTTCTTT
v_call: TRBV6-5; clone_size: NA; d_call: TRBD1; j_call: TRBJ1-2; cdr3_aa: CASRDRTGSHGYTF; cdr3_nt: TGTGCCAGCAGAGATCGGACAGGGTCCCATGGCTACACCTTC
v_call: TRBV7-8; clone_size: NA; d_call: TRBD1; j_call: TRBJ2-1; cdr3_aa: CASRAGQGLGAEQFF; cdr3_nt: TGTGCCAGCAGGGCGGGACAGGGGTTGGGGGCTGAGCAGTTCTTC
v_call: TRBV4-3; clone_size: NA; d_call: NA; j_call: TRBJ2-2; cdr3_aa: CASSQRGIRGTGELFF; cdr3_nt: TGCGCCAGCAGCCAAAGAGGAATACGGGGCACCGGGGAGCTGTTTTTT
v_call: TRBV18; clone_size: few; d_call: NA; j_call: TRBJ2-7; cdr3_aa: CASSPPRAGRGEQYF; cdr3_nt: TGTGCCAGCTCACCCCCGAGGGCGGGACGGGGCGAGCAGTACTTC
v_call: TRBV28; clone_size: once; d_call: TRBD1; j_call: TRBJ2-1; cdr3_aa: CASRPTGEVNEQFF; cdr3_nt: TGTGCCAGCAGGCCGACAGGGGAAGTCAATGAGCAGTTCTTC
v_call: TRBV9; clone_size: once; d_call: NA; j_call: TRBJ2-1; cdr3_aa: CASSVGILASGANEQFF; cdr3_nt: TGTGCCAGCAGCGTAGGCATTCTAGCGAGTGGAGCAAATGAGCAGTTCTTC
v_call: TRBV7-9; clone_size: NA; d_call: NA; j_call: TRBJ2-7; cdr3_aa: CASSKNRAPTYEQYF; cdr3_nt: TGTGCCAGCAGCAAAAACAGGGCCCCCACCTACGAGCAGTACTTC
v_call: TRBV2; clone_size: NA; d_call: TRBD2; j_call: TRBJ2-7; cdr3_aa: CAIQMTGRYEQYF; cdr3_nt: TGTGCCATTCAGATGACCGGGAGGTACGAGCAGTACTTC
v_call: TRBV5-1; clone_size: NA; d_call: NA; j_call: TRBJ1-2; cdr3_aa: CASTGLGGYTF; cdr3_nt: TGCGCCAGTACAGGGCTGGGCGGCTACACCTTC
v_call: TRBV7-9; clone_size: NA; d_call: TRBD1; j_call: TRBJ1-1; cdr3_aa: CASRWTGGTTEAFF; cdr3_nt: TGTGCCAGCCGTTGGACAGGGGGCACCACTGAAGCTTTCTTT
v_call: TRBV14; clone_size: NA; d_call: NA; j_call: TRBJ1-2; cdr3_aa: CASSGRTIYGYTF; cdr3_nt: TGTGCCAGCAGCGGTAGGACTATCTATGGCTACACCTTC
v_call: TRBV11-2; clone_size: NA; d_call: NA; j_call: TRBJ2-7; cdr3_aa: CASSWGLLDEQYF; cdr3_nt: TGTGCCAGCAGCTGGGGACTTCTCGACGAGCAGTACTTC
v_call: TRBV5-1; clone_size: NA; d_call: NA; j_call: TRBJ2-6; cdr3_aa: CASSMAGIGSSGANVLTF; cdr3_nt: TGCGCCAGCAGTATGGCGGGGATCGGGTCCTCTGGGGCCAACGTCCTGACTTTC
v_call: TRBV28; clone_size: once; d_call: NA; j_call: TRBJ2-7; cdr3_aa: CATRRSGSYEQYF; cdr3_nt: TGTGCCACCCGGCGCTCAGGGTCCTACGAGCAGTACTTC
v_call: TRBV10-2; clone_size: NA; d_call: NA; j_call: TRBJ1-4; cdr3_aa: CASSGSVDGIRGEKLFF; cdr3_nt: TGCGCCAGCAGTGGCAGCGTAGACGGAATCCGCGGTGAAAAACTGTTTTTT
v_call: TRBV7-9; clone_size: NA; d_call: TRBD1; j_call: TRBJ1-2; cdr3_aa: CASSSGQGAYYGYTF; cdr3_nt: TGTGCCAGCAGCTCGGGACAGGGGGCTTACTATGGCTACACCTTC
v_call: TRBV3-1/TRBV3-2; clone_size: NA; d_call: NA; j_call: TRBJ2-1; cdr3_aa: CASSQDAASWRNEQFF; cdr3_nt: TGTGCCAGCAGCCAAGATGCGGCTAGTTGGCGCAATGAGCAGTTCTTC
v_call: TRBV10-3; clone_size: NA; d_call: NA; j_call: TRBJ2-7; cdr3_aa: CAISKASDSYEQYF; cdr3_nt: TGTGCCATCAGTAAAGCTAGCGACTCCTACGAGCAGTACTTC
v_call: TRBV4-2; clone_size: NA; d_call: TRBD2; j_call: TRBJ2-7; cdr3_aa: CASSPSGASGRYSYEQYF; cdr3_nt: TGTGCCAGCAGCCCTAGTGGGGCTAGCGGGAGGTACTCCTACGAGCAGTACTTC
v_call: TRBV2; clone_size: NA; d_call: TRBD2; j_call: TRBJ2-4; cdr3_aa: CASSEPAYGRAKNIQYF; cdr3_nt: TGTGCCAGCAGTGAACCGGCGTACGGGAGGGCCAAAAACATTCAGTACTTC
v_call: TRBV29-1; clone_size: NA; d_call: NA; j_call: TRBJ2-7; cdr3_aa: CSVGRGVEQYF; cdr3_nt: TGCAGCGTTGGAAGAGGTGTCGAGCAGTACTTC
v_call: TRBV7-9; clone_size: few; d_call: NA; j_call: TRBJ2-7; cdr3_aa: CASSRTSYEQYF; cdr3_nt: TGTGCCAGCAGCCGGACTTCCTACGAGCAGTACTTC
v_call: TRBV3-1/TRBV3-2; clone_size: NA; d_call: TRBD2; j_call: TRBJ2-1; cdr3_aa: CASSQPLADRLNEQFF; cdr3_nt: TGTGCCAGCAGCCAACCCCTAGCGGACCGCCTCAATGAGCAGTTCTTC
v_call: TRBV29-1; clone_size: few; d_call: NA; j_call: TRBJ1-2; cdr3_aa: CSVEDLVGEGYTF; cdr3_nt: TGCAGCGTTGAAGATCTTGTAGGGGAAGGCTACACCTTC